This TCR beta chain came from a study of blood T cell repertoires in COVID-19. Original processing methods: Reference gene primer amplification gave estimated nucleated cell counts. Measured with immunoSEQ multiplex PCR; TCRdb has only the in-frame clones, and not every one. The DNA gave D and trimming, while V, J and clone size come from that table. The sample has approximately 360,000 clones, approximately 88% seen once. All enrollees were about 18 to 100 years old and from some 24 US areas. Cohorts were determined from participant-reported clinical history. Germline V gene lookup returns CDR1 SGDLS and CDR2 YYNGEE. Trimming left V 4 bases short and J 4 bases short, with 14 bases between. This CDR3 region has 14 residues.

This receptor was taken from a woman aged 25 to 39 with acute COVID-19. The J gene is TRBJ1-1, the V gene TRBV9, with D uncertain. The sequenced material came from PBMCs or T cells enriched from blood (not recorded which). The CDR3 DNA reads as TGTGCCAGCAGCCCGCGGCCCGAAGGCACTGAAGCTTTCTTT. It encodes CASSPRPEGTEAFF.